This passage covers 29 T cell receptor beta chains from one sample sequenced in a study of T cell responses to AZD1222 COVID-19 vaccine. TCRdb keeps only in-frame clones here, not all; method: immunoSEQ multiplex PCR. There are more than 150,000 clones in the sample; approximately 94% occur only once, and 7.5% to 9.5% lies in the top ten. The sample consisted of peripheral blood, taken on day 0 of AZD1222 vaccination. The source of these receptors is an adult in good health.

The V gene is TRBV29-1, the J gene TRBJ2-7, with 7 bases that match TRBD1. V was clipped by 1 base and J by 5 bases; unmatched bases: 5. The germline V gene encodes CDR1 SQVTM and CDR2 ANQGSEA. The CDR3 is made up of 13 amino acids. The CDR3 region is CSVEVDRTHEQYF. DNA of the CDR3: TGCAGCGTTGAAGTGGACAGGACCCACGAGCAGTACTTC.

V is TRBV10-2 and J is TRBJ1-2; the D gene is possibly TRBD1 (5 bases). The CDR3 has 13 amino acids. Germline V gives CDR1 WSHSY, CDR2 SAAADI. V was trimmed by 7 bases and J by 7 bases, leaving 16 bases between them. CDR3 sequence: CASTGTPGIGYTF. The CDR3, as DNA: TGCGCCAGCACCGGGACTCCGGGAATTGGCTACACCTTC.

The chain combines TRBV9 with TRBJ1-1; D remains ambiguous. This CDR3 comprises 15 residues. Trimming cost V 0 bases and J 3 bases, with 12 bases left between them. Germline V gene data show CDR1 as SGDLS and CDR2 as YYNGEE. CDR3 sequence: CASSVDPKPDTEAFF. CDR3 sequence (DNA): TGTGCCAGCAGCGTAGACCCTAAACCTGACACTGAAGCTTTCTTT.

The chain is built from TRBV30 and TRBJ1-2; D is possibly TRBD1 (6 bases). The CDR3 contains 13 residues. CDR1 and CDR2 from the germline V gene are GTSNPN and SVGIG (reference sequence). The ends were cut back, 2 bases at V and 7 bases at J, with 14 bases in the middle. The CDR3 protein is CAWSPRGAGGYTF. The CDR3 nucleotides read TGTGCCTGGAGTCCTCGGGGGGCCGGTGGCTACACCTTC. Supplemented by reference TRBV30 and TRBJ1-2, the full variable domain reads SQTIHQWPATLVQPVGSPLSLECTVEGTSNPNLYWYRQAAGRGLQLLFYSVGIGQISSEVPQNLSASRPQDRQFILSSKKLLLSDSGFYLCAWSPRGAGGYTFGSGTRLTVV.

The chain carries TRBV6-2 or TRBV6-3 and TRBJ2-1, with 12 bases matching TRBD2. This CDR3 is 16 amino acids long. CDR1 is MNHEY and CDR2 is SVGEGT in the germline V gene. V dropped 4 bases and J dropped 10; count of bases not matched to a gene: 11. DNA of the CDR3: TGTGCCAGCAGTTCCCTCGCTAGCGGGAGGGCCAACGAGCAGTTCTTC. It is translated as CASSSLASGRANEQFF.

The DNA for the CDR3 is TGTGCCAGCAGCCTCGGGACGTTTGGAATCGGTGGGGCCAACGTCCTGACTTTC. Residues: CASSLGTFGIGGANVLTF. The chain has TRBV3-1 (or the pseudogene TRBV3-2) and TRBJ2-6, with D perhaps matching TRBD1 or TRBD2 (5 bases each). CDR1 is LGHDT, CDR2 YNNKEL, per germline (reference sequence). V was cut by 4 bases and J by 3 bases, with 19 bases left in between. The CDR3 is made up of 18 amino acids.

V gene TRBV2 combines with J gene TRBJ1-5; no clear D gene. The end of the DNA aligns better with TRBJ2-3, so the J call may be wrong. The length of the CDR3 is 14 residues. CDR1 SNHLY and CDR2 FYNNEI come from the germline V gene. The CDR3 loop reads CASSEEAVTRPQYF. The CDR3 DNA follows: TGTGCCAGCAGTGAAGAGGCAGTCACCCGGCCCCAGTATTTT.

This chain uses TRBV28 with TRBJ1-4; D is perhaps TRBD1 (5 bases). In germline, CDR1 is MDHEN, CDR2 SYDVKM. V was pared by 8 bases and J by 0 bases, with 19 bases between. This CDR3 spans 17 amino acids. The CDR3 sequence: CASRPHGQGPTNEKLFF. CDR3 nucleotides: TGTGCCAGCCGGCCGCACGGGCAGGGACCAACTAATGAAAAACTGTTTTTT.

The chain employs TRBV5-1 and TRBJ2-7; perhaps TRBD2 as D (5 bases). V gave up 0 bases and J gave up 0 bases, with 13 bases separating them. The CDR3 length is 16 residues. Per the germline V gene, CDR1 is SGHRS and CDR2 is YFSETQ. CDR3 bases: TGCGCCAGCAGCTTGGCCTCTAGCCGGAGCTCCTACGAGCAGTACTTC. The encoded protein is CASSLASSRSSYEQYF.

The J gene is TRBJ1-2, the V gene TRBV27, with a weak D call TRBD1 (5 bases). The V gene lost 5 bases and the J gene lost 0 bases, with 10 bases spanning the gap. The germline V gene has CDR1 MNHEY and CDR2 SMNVEV (reference sequence). The CDR3 length is 14 residues. CDR3 protein: CASSPETANYGYTF. The CDR3 nucleotides read TGTGCCAGCAGTCCAGAGACAGCTAACTATGGCTACACCTTC.

This chain connects TRBV27 to TRBJ1-5; TRBD1 aligns across 7 bases. The CDR3 has 16 residues. CDR1 is MNHEY and CDR2 is SMNVEV in the germline V gene (reference sequence). Trimming took 5 bases from V and 2 from J; bases not matched to a gene: 9. The CDR3 region has the DNA TGTGCCAGCAGTCCACGACAGGGACAAGGCAATCAGCCCCAGCATTTT. Protein product: CASSPRQGQGNQPQHF.

V gene TRBV28 combines with J gene TRBJ1-2; D perhaps matches TRBD1 (5 bases). V was shortened by 1 base and J by 4 bases, with 13 bases between the two germline ends. The CDR3 totals 15 residues. Germline-derived CDR1 and CDR2 are MDHEN and SYDVKM. The CDR3 loop reads CASSLLGREGYGYTF. The CDR3 DNA reads as TGTGCCAGCAGTTTATTAGGCAGGGAGGGCTATGGCTACACCTTC.

J is TRBJ1-2 and V is TRBV7-9; 11 positions match TRBD1. Germline V lookup: CDR1 SEHNR, CDR2 FQNEAQ (reference sequence). With 0 bases clipped from V and 3 bases from J, the junction kept 9 bases outside the gene matches. The CDR3 runs to 18 residues. CDR3 protein: CASSLALRTGGAYYGYTF. Written as DNA, the CDR3 is TGTGCCAGCAGCTTAGCGCTACGGACAGGGGGCGCGTACTATGGCTACACCTTC.

The rearrangement links TRBV5-1 to TRBJ1-2; D unclear. The CDR3 is made up of 16 amino acids. Trimming cost V 4 bases and J 3 bases, with 19 bases left between them. The germline CDR1 and CDR2 sequences are SGHRS and YFSETQ. The CDR3 here is CASSPAPQGIDYGYTF. The CDR3 DNA is TGCGCCAGCAGCCCGGCCCCCCAAGGGATTGACTATGGCTACACCTTC.

This clone was picked up one time. The rearrangement links TRBV5-6 to TRBJ2-3; 8 bases are shared with TRBD2. The CDR3 contains 15 residues. CDR1 is SGHDT and CDR2 is YYEEEE in the germline V gene. Unmatched junction bases numbered 8, after V lost 4 bases and J lost 4 bases. This CDR3 is CASSLGTRSSDTQYF. CDR3 nucleotides: TGTGCCAGCAGCCTGGGGACTAGGAGTTCAGATACGCAGTATTTT.

This clone was recorded a few times. The CDR3 nucleotides are TGTGCCAGCAGTGAAAGTGGGACCCCCTATGGCTACACCTTC. Its translation is CASSESGTPYGYTF. The V gene is TRBV6-1, the J gene TRBJ1-2; a possible D gene is TRBD1 (5 bases). V lost 2 bases and J 4 bases, leaving 11 bases between the germline ends. Germline assignment: CDR1 MNHNS and CDR2 SASEGT. The CDR3 sequence is 14 residues long.

The V call is TRBV9, the J call TRBJ2-5; 15 nucleotides match TRBD2. The V gene's germline CDR1 is SGDLS and CDR2 YYNGEE. The CDR3 spans 18 residues. The trim removed 1 base at V and 1 base at J, leaving 5 bases unmatched. The CDR3 here is CASSVTPGLAGGQETQYF. The CDR3 coding sequence is TGTGCCAGCAGCGTAACCCCGGGACTAGCGGGAGGCCAAGAGACCCAGTACTTC.

The V call is TRBV7-6, the J call TRBJ2-1; a weak D match, TRBD1 (6 bases). The CDR3 length is 15 residues. Germline V lookup: CDR1 SGHVS, CDR2 FNYEAQ. Trimming took 5 bases from V and 5 from J, leaving 16 bases between them. In nucleotides, the CDR3 is TGTGCCAGCAGCAGAACAGGGTTCCTGAACAATGAGCAGTTCTTC. It is translated as CASSRTGFLNNEQFF.

This sequence joins TRBV28 and TRBJ2-5, with D possibly being TRBD2 (5 bases). The ends were cut back, 3 bases at V and 3 bases at J, with 17 bases in the middle. This CDR3 is built from 16 residues. Germline values: CDR1 MDHEN, CDR2 SYDVKM. This chain's CDR3 is CASSFVFRPGEETQYF. The CDR3 DNA sequence: TGTGCCAGCAGTTTCGTTTTTCGCCCCGGGGAAGAGACCCAGTACTTC.

The chain combines TRBV5-5 with TRBJ1-3; D possibly corresponds to TRBD1 (5 bases). Germline CDR1 reads SGHKS; CDR2 reads YYEKEE (reference sequence). Trimming took off 5 bases at V and 0 bases at J, with 12 bases between the two ends. CDR3 length: 15 amino acids. The CDR3 coding sequence is TGTGCCAGCAGTTGGACACCATACTCTGGAAACACCATATATTTT. The encoded protein is CASSWTPYSGNTIYF.

The chain links TRBV2 to TRBJ2-1; TRBD2 matches at 15 bases. Germline V gives CDR1 SNHLY, CDR2 FYNNEI. The CDR3 contains 19 residues. Losses at the gene ends were 5 bases for V and 0 bases for J; bases not matched to a gene: 8. The CDR3 DNA sequence: TGTGCCAGCAGTCCCCGGACTAGCGGGAGGGAGAGCTCCTACAATGAGCAGTTCTTC. Translated: CASSPRTSGRESSYNEQFF.

J is TRBJ1-2 and V is TRBV3-1 (or the pseudogene TRBV3-2), with 8 bases identical to TRBD1. The CDR3 spans 15 residues. Losses at the gene ends were 0 bases for V and 6 bases for J; bases not matched to a gene: 6. Germline CDR1 and CDR2: LGHDT and YNNKEL (reference sequence). CDR3 nucleotide sequence: TGTGCCAGCAGCCAAGAACTGACAGGGGAAGATGGCTACACCTTC. The encoded protein is CASSQELTGEDGYTF.

This clone appeared once. This chain connects TRBV5-1 to TRBJ2-3; D gene uncertain. CDR3 length: 12 residues. CDR1 is SGHRS and CDR2 is YFSETQ in the germline V gene. V was cut by 6 bases and J by 2 bases, with 7 bases left in between. The CDR3 region has the DNA TGCGCCAGCACCGGTGACACAGATACGCAGTATTTT. Residues: CASTGDTDTQYF.

This clone has just a few counts. The chain couples TRBV7-9 to TRBJ1-1; a possible D gene is TRBD1 (6 bases). The CDR3 has 14 amino acids. Trimming removed 4 bases at V and 0 bases at J, with 9 bases between. Germline CDR1 reads SEHNR; CDR2 reads FQNEAQ (reference sequence). CDR3 nucleotides: TGTGCCAGCAGCTCCACAGGGATGAACACTGAAGCTTTCTTT. It translates to CASSSTGMNTEAFF.

The chain's CDR3 is CASSNGQVYGYTF. For the CDR3, the DNA is TGTGCCAGCAGCAACGGACAGGTTTATGGCTACACCTTC. The genes are TRBV7-2 and TRBJ1-2; TRBD1 aligns across 7 bases. V trimming: 5 bases; J trimming: 5 bases; junction bases outside the gene matches: 5. Per germline, CDR1 SGHTA and CDR2 FQGNSA. The CDR3 spans 13 residues.

This rearrangement joins TRBV2 to TRBJ2-5; possible D gene TRBD2, 5 bases. V lost 2 bases to trimming and J lost 2 bases, with 12 bases between them. Germline V gives CDR1 SNHLY, CDR2 FYNNEI. The CDR3 has 15 amino acids. CDR3 in amino acids: CASSESRRGQETQYF. The CDR3 region has the DNA TGTGCCAGCAGTGAAAGCCGGCGAGGGCAAGAGACCCAGTACTTC.

CDR3 nucleotides: TGTGCCAGCAGCTTGGGACTAGCGGGAGGAAGCACAGATACGCAGTATTTT. This sequence encodes CASSLGLAGGSTDTQYF. V is TRBV5-6 and J is TRBJ2-3; 13 bases match TRBD2. CDR1 SGHDT and CDR2 YYEEEE come from the germline V gene. The ends lost 0 bases at V and 0 bases at J; junction bases unmatched: 1. This CDR3 contains 17 residues.

This rearrangement joins TRBV24-1 to TRBJ2-1; D uncertain. CDR3 size: 11 residues. Germline CDR1 reads KGHDR; CDR2 reads SFDVKD. V lost 7 bases, J lost 7 bases, and 7 bases lay in between. The DNA for the CDR3 is TGTGCCACCAGCTTTGTGAATGAGCAGTTCTTC. Its translation is CATSFVNEQFF.

This clone was picked up one time. The chain joins TRBV12-3 or TRBV12-4 to TRBJ2-7; D unclear. This CDR3 contains 12 residues. V lost 4 bases and J lost 3, with 7 bases in between. The CDR3 coding sequence is TGTGCCAGCAGTTCACAAGGCTACGAGCAGTACTTC. Translation: CASSSQGYEQYF.